The sequence of this T cell receptor (beta chain) was determined in a study of CD8 T cells in ankylosing spondylitis. Study conclusions and caveats: Seven to nine highly homologous variants made up a TCR beta motif that seemed to typify ankylosing spondylitis blood. Reports of some motif variants in reactive arthritis synovial fluid and blood predate this one. It was reported that disease-linked clones were significantly enriched in matched ankylosing spondylitis synovial fluid. CD8+ cells made up the disease-linked clones, which were relatively rare in peripheral blood.

The CDR3 runs to 15 residues. Trimming pared 2 bases from V and 10 bases from J, leaving 20 bases between. From germline, CDR1 is SQVTM and CDR2 ANQGSEA. In the case of this clonotype: Its antigen is unidentified.

Quantitative 5'-RACE was performed with molecular barcodes, and it yielded the TCR beta libraries. Using its own MiXCR run on the 5' RACE reads, TCRdb lists one record per CDR3 protein. The data show under 550,000 distinct CDR3 sequences, with roughly 27% seen just once and approximately 1% held by the top ten. Sequencing was performed on blood, either unsorted or a sorted T cell fraction (not recorded which). The clonotype comes from a male donor with ankylosing spondylitis. The gene calls are TRBV29-1 and TRBJ1-4; D is unresolved. The CDR3 nucleotides are TGCAGCGTTGAACTCATGGGAGTGGTAGAGGGAAAACTGTTTTTT. Translation: CSVELMGVVEGKLFF. Filled out from reference TRBV29-1 and TRBJ1-4, the complete variable domain reads SAVISQKPSRDICQRGTSLTIQCQVDSQVTMMFWYRQQPGQSLTLIATANQGSEATYESGFVIDKFPISRPNLTFSTLTVSNMSPEDSSIYLCSVELMGVVEGKLFFGSGTQLSVL.